This T cell receptor beta chain came from a study of response to subunit inactivated influenza vaccine. General study points: The authors suggested that every seasonal influenza vaccination recruits few new T cells.

MiXCR, applied by TCRdb to the RT-PCR reads, yields one record per CDR3 protein. The data hold about 570,000 distinct CDR3 sequences, with about 10% observed a single time. As regards this clonotype: Its antigen is unidentified.

The J segment lost 5 bases and the V segment lost 3 bases, leaving 6 bases of the junction unmatched. The CDR3 contains 15 residues. This sequence was found in a man aged 50-60 years who received an inactivated influenza vaccine. This specimen consisted of PBMCs from blood, obtained on the day of vaccination. The chain uses TRBV12-3 or TRBV12-4 and TRBJ2-5; 10 bases line up with TRBD2. This CDR3 is CASSFLLAGTETQYF. The DNA of the CDR3 is TGTGCCAGCAGTTTCTTACTAGCGGGAACGGAGACCCAGTACTTC.